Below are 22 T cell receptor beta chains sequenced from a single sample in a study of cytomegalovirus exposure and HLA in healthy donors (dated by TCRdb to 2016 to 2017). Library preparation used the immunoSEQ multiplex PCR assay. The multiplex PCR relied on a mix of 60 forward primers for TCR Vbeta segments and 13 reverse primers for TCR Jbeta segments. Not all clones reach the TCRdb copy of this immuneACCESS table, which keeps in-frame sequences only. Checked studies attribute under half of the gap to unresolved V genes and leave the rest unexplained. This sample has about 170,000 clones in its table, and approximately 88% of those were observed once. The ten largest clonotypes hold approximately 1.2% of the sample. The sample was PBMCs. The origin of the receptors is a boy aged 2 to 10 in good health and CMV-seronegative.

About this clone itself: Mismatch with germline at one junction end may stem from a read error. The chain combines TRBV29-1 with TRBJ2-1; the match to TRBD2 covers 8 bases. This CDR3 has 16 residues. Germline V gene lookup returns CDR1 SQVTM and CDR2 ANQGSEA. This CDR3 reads CSVENIGGRSFNEQFF. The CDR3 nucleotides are TGCAGCGTTGAAAACATAGGCGGGAGGTCCTTCAATGAGCAGTTCTTC.

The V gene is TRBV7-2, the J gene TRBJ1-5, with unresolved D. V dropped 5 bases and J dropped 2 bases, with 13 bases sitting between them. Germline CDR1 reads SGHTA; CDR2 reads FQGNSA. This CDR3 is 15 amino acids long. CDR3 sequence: CASSPTYSGNQPQHF. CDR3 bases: TGTGCCAGCAGCCCAACCTACTCGGGCAATCAGCCCCAGCATTTT. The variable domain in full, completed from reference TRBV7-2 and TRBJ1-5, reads GAGVSQSPSNKVTEKGKDVELRCDPISGHTALYWYRQSLGQGLEFLIYFQGNSAPDKSGLPSDRFSAERTGGSVSTLTIQRTQQEDSAVYLCASSPTYSGNQPQHFGDGTRLSIL.

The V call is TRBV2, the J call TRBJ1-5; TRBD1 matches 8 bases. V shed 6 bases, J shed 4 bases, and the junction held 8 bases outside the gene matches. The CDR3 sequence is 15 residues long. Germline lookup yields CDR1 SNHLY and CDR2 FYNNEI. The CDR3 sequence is CASRRDTGGNQPQHF. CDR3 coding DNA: TGTGCCAGCAGGAGGGATACAGGGGGGAATCAGCCCCAGCATTTT. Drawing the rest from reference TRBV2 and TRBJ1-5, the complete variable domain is EPEVTQTPSHQVTQMGQEVILRCVPISNHLYFYWYRQILGQKVEFLVSFYNNEISEKSEIFDDQFSVERPDGSNFTLKIRSTKLEDSAMYFCASRRDTGGNQPQHFGDGTRLSIL.

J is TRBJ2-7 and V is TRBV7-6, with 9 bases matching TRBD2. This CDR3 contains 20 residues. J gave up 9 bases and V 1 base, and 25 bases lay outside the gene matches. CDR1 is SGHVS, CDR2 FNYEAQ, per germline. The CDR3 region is CASSLERTVVDWREGPGQYF. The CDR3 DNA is TGTGCCAGCAGCTTAGAGAGAACGGTGGTTGACTGGCGGGAGGGCCCGGGGCAGTACTTC.

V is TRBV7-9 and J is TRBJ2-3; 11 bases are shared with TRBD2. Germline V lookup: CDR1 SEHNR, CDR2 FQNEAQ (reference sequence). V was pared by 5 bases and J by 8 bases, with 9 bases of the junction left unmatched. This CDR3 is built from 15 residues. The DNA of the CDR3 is TGTGCCAGCAGCGATACTAGCGGGGGATCCAGTACGCAGTATTTT. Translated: CASSDTSGGSSTQYF. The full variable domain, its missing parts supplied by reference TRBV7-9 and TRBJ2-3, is DTGVSQNPRHKITKRGQNVTFRCDPISEHNRLYWYRQTLGQGPEFLTYFQNEAQLEKSRLLSDRFSAERPKGSFSTLEIQRTEQGDSAMYLCASSDTSGGSSTQYFGPGTRLTVL.

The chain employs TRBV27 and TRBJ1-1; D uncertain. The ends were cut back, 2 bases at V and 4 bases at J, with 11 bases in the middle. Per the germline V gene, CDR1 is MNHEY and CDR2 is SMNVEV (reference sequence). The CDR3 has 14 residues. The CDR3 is CASSLGSRGTEAFF. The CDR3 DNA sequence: TGTGCCAGCAGTTTAGGGTCTCGGGGCACTGAAGCTTTCTTT.

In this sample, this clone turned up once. CDR3 sequence: CASSPGTGGETQYF. CDR3 nucleotides: TGTGCCAGCAGCCCCGGGACAGGGGGGGAGACCCAGTACTTC. V is TRBV11-2 and J is TRBJ2-5; 11 bases fit TRBD1. Looked up from germline, CDR1 is SGHAT and CDR2 is FQNNGV. V lost 5 bases, J lost 5 bases, and 4 bases stayed unmatched. The CDR3 is 14 amino acids.

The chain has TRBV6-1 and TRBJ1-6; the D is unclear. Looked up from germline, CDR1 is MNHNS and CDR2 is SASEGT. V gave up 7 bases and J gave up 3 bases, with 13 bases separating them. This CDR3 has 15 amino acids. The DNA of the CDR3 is TGTGCCAGCACCGAAGTTAGTTTCTATAATTCACCCCTCCACTTT. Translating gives CASTEVSFYNSPLHF.

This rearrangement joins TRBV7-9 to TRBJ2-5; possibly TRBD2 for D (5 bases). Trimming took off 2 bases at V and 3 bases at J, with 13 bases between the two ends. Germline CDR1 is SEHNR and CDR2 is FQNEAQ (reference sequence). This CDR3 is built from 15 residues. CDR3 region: CASSLSGSGEETQYF. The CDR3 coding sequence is TGTGCCAGCAGCTTAAGTGGTTCCGGGGAAGAGACCCAGTACTTC.

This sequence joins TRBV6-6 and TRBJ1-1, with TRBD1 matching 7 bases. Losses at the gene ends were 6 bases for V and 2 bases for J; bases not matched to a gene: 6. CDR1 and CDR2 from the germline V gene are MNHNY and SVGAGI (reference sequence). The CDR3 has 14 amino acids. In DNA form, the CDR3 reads TGTGCCAGCAGCCAGGGGACAGTAAACACTGAAGCTTTCTTT. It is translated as CASSQGTVNTEAFF.

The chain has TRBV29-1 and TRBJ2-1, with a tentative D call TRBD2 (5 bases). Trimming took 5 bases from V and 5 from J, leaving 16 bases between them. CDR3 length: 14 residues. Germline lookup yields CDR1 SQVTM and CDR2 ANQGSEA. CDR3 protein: CSVLEAVSHNEQFF. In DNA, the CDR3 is TGCAGCGTTTTAGAAGCGGTTTCCCACAATGAGCAGTTCTTC.

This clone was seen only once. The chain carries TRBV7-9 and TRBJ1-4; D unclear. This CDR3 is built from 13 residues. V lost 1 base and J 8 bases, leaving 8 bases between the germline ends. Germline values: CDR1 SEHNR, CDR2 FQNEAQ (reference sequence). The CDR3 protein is CASSLGGQEKLFF. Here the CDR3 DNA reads TGTGCCAGCAGCTTAGGAGGTCAAGAAAAACTGTTTTTT.

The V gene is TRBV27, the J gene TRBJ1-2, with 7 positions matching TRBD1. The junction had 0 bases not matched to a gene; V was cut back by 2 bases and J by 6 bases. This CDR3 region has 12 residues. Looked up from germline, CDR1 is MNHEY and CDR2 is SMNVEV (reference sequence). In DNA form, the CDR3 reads TGTGCCAGCAGTTTAGGACAGGATGGCTACACCTTC. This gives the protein CASSLGQDGYTF.

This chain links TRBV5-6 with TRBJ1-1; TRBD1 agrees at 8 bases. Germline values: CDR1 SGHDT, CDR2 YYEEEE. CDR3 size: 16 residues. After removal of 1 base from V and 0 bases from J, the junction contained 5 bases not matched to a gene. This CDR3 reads CASSLSDRALNTEAFF. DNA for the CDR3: TGTGCCAGCAGCTTGTCGGACAGGGCACTGAACACTGAAGCTTTCTTT. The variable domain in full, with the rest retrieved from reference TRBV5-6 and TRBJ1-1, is DAGVTQSPTHLIKTRGQQVTLRCSPKSGHDTVSWYQQALGQGPQFIFQYYEEEERQRGNFPDRFSGHQFPNYSSELNVNALLLGDSALYLCASSLSDRALNTEAFFGQGTRLTVV.

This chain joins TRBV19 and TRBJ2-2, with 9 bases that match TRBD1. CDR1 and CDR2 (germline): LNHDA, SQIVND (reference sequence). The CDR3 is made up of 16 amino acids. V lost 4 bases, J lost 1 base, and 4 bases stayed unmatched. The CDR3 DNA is TGTGCCAGTAGTAGTCCGACAGGGGGGAACACCGGGGAGCTGTTTTTT. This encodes CASSSPTGGNTGELFF.

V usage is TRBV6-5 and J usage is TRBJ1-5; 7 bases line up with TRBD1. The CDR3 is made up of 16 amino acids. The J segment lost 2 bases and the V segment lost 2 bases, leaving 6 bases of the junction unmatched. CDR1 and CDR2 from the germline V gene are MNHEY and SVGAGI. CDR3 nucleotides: TGTGCCAGCAGTTACGAAAACGGACAGGGCAATCAGCCCCAGCATTTT. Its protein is CASSYENGQGNQPQHF.

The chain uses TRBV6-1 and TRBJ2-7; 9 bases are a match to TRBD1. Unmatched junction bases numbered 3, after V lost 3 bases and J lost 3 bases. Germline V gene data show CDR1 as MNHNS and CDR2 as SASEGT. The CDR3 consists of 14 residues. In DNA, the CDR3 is TGTGCCAGCAGTGACCTGACAGGGGGCTACGAGCAGTACGTC. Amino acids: CASSDLTGGYEQYV.

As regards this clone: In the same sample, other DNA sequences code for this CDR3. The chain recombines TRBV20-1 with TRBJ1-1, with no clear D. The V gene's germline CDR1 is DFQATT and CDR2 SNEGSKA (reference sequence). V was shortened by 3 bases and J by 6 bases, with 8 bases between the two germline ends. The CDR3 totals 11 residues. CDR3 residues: CSASPQAEAFF. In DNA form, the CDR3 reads TGCAGTGCTAGTCCGCAGGCTGAAGCTTTCTTT.

As DNA, the CDR3 is TGTGCCAGCAGCTTAGGAGGGACAGGGGACGAGCAGTACTTC. Amino acid sequence: CASSLGGTGDEQYF. V usage is TRBV7-3 and J usage is TRBJ2-7; 10 positions agree with TRBD1. Germline V lookup: CDR1 SGHTA, CDR2 FQGTGA. CDR3 size: 14 residues. V dropped 2 bases and J dropped 5; count of bases not matched to a gene: 3.

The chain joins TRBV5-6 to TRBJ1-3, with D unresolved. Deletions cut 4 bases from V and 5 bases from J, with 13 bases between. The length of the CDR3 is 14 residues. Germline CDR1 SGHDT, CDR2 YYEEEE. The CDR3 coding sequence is TGTGCCAGCAGCGCCGACGGACTCCGAAACACCATATATTTT. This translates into CASSADGLRNTIYF.

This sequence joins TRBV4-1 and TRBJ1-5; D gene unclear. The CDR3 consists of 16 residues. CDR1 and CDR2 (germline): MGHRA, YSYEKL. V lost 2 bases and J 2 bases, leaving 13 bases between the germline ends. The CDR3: CASSQLTGWGNQPQHF. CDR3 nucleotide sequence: TGCGCCAGCAGCCAATTGACCGGGTGGGGCAATCAGCCCCAGCATTTT.

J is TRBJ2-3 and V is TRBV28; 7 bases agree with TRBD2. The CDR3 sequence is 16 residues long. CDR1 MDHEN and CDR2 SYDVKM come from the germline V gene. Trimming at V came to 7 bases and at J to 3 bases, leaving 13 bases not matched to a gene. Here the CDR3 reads CASMGLTERGTDTQYF. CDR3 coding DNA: TGTGCCAGCATGGGGCTAACGGAGCGGGGAACAGATACGCAGTATTTT.